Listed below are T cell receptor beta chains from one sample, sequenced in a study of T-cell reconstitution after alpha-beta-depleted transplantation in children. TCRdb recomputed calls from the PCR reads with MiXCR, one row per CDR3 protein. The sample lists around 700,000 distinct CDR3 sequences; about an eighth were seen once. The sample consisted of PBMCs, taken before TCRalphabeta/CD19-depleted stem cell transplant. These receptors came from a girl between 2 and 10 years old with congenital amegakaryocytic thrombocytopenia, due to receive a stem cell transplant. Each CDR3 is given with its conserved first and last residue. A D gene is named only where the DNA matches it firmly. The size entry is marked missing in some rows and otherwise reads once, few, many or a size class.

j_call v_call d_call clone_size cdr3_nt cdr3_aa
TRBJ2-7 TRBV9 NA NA TGTGCCAGCAGCGTAGCATCTGGGGACTTCCAATACGAGCAGTACTTC CASSVASGDFQYEQYF
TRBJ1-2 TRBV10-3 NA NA TGTGCCATCAGGGAAAACTATGGCTACACCTTC CAIRENYGYTF
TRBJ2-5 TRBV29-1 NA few TGCAGCGGGGGGGATTTGGCAGAACAAGAGACCCAGTACTTC CSGGDLAEQETQYF
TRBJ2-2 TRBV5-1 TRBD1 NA TGCGCCAGCAGCTCGAACAGGGGGCTGGCCGGGGAGCTGTTTTTT CASSSNRGLAGELFF
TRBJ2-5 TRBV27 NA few TGTGCCAGCAGTTTGATCAGGGGAGGAGAGACCCAGTACTTC CASSLIRGGETQYF
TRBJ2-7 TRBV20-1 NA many TGCAGTGCTAGAGGTCTGAATCTAGCTTCTCGCTACGAGCAGTACTTC CSARGLNLASRYEQYF
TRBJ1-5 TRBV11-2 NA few TGTGCCAGCAGCCGACAAGTAGCGAGCAATCAGCCCCAGCATTTT CASSRQVASNQPQHF
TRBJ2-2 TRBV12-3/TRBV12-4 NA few TGTGCCAGCAAAGTGCGGGACACCGGGGAGCTGTTTTTT CASKVRDTGELFF
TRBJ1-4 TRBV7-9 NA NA TGTGCCAGCAGCCTCAGGGAGGCGGCTGAAAAACTGTTTTTT CASSLREAAEKLFF
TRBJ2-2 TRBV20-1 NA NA TGCAGTGCTAGAGATCCGTCAGGGGAAACCGGGGAGCTGTTTTTT CSARDPSGETGELFF
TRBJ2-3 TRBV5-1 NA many TGCGCCAGCAGCCCAGAACTAGTTGATACGCAGTATTTT CASSPELVDTQYF
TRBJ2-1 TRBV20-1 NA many TGCAGTGCTAGTCTCGGTGGTCGAGGTACGCAGTTCTTC CSASLGGRGTQFF
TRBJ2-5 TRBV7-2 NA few TGTGCCAGCAGCTCACCGAACATGGAGACCCAGTACTTC CASSSPNMETQYF
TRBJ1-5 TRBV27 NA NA TGTGCCAGCGACTTGATAGCGAGTAATCAGCCCCAGCATTTT CASDLIASNQPQHF
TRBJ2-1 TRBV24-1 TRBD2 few TGTGCCACCAGTGGGTCCAGGACTAGGGAGTACAATGAGCAGTTCTTC CATSGSRTREYNEQFF
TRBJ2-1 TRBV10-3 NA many TGTGCCATCAGTCCGGACAGTGCCCGTCGGTCCTACAATGAGCAGTTCTTC CAISPDSARRSYNEQFF
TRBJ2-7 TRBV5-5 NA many TGTGCCAGCAGCGAAGGGCCCTCCTCCTACGAGCAGTACTTC CASSEGPSSYEQYF
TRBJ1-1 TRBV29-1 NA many TGCAGCGTTGAGCCCCCCCGGGAGAACACTGAAGCTTTCTTT CSVEPPRENTEAFF
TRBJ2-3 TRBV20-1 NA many TGCAGTGCTAGTTGGGGACGCGGAGAGGATACGCAGTATTTT CSASWGRGEDTQYF
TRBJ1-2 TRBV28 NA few TGTGCCAGCAGCCCGACAGGTGGAGTGGCTGGCTACACCTTC CASSPTGGVAGYTF
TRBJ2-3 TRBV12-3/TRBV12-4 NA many TGTGCCAGCAGTTTCCTAGCGAGTAGCACAGATACGCAGTATTTT CASSFLASSTDTQYF
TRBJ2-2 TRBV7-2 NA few TGTGCCAGCAGCTTATTGTGGACCGGACCGTACGCCGGGGAGCTGTTTTTT CASSLLWTGPYAGELFF
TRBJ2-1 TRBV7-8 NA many TGTGCCAGCAGCTTAAATGGATGGACAACCCTCGATGAGCAGTTCTTC CASSLNGWTTLDEQFF
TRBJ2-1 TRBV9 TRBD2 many TGTGCCAGCAGCGCGTGGACTAGCGGGAGTTTCCATGAGCAGTTCTTC CASSAWTSGSFHEQFF
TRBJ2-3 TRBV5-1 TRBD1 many TGCGCCAGCAGAGGGACAGTCCTCACAGATACGCAGTATTTT CASRGTVLTDTQYF
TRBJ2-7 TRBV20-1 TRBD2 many TGCAGTGCTAGAGCGGGAGGAGGCTACGAGCAGTACTTC CSARAGGGYEQYF
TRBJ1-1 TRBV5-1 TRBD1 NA TGCGCCAGCAGACAGGGGGATACTGAAGCTTTCTTT CASRQGDTEAFF
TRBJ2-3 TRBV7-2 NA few TGTGCCAGCAGCTTTAAATGGGGCACAGATACGCAGTATTTT CASSFKWGTDTQYF
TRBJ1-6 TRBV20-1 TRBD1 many TGCAGTGCTAGAGGGACAGGGAGGAGCTCCTATAATTCACCCCTCCACTTT CSARGTGRSSYNSPLHF
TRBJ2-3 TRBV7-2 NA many TGTGCCAGCAGCATGTACGGATCTAGCACAGATACGCAGTATTTT CASSMYGSSTDTQYF
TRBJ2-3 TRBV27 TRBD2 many TGTGCCAGCAGGGATCTAGCGGTTCTTGGGACGCAGTATTTT CASRDLAVLGTQYF
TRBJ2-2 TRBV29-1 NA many TGCAGCGTTGTGGTGGTCCCCGGGGAGCTGTTTTTT CSVVVVPGELFF
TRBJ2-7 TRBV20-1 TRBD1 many TGCAGTGCTCACGCCGGGACAGGGGACTCCTACGAGCAGTACTTC CSAHAGTGDSYEQYF
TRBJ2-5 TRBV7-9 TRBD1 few TGTGCCAGCAGAAAGGGGGCACAAGAGACCCAGTACTTC CASRKGAQETQYF
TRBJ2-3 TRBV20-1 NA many TGCAGTGCTAGAGACTTGGGGAGATGGGTAGATACGCAGTATTTT CSARDLGRWVDTQYF